The rows below give T cell receptor beta chains drawn from one sample of a study of T cells in Graves' hyperthyroidism and ophthalmopathy. TCRdb independently ran MiXCR on the multiplex PCR reads; one entry per CDR3 protein. In the table there are fewer than 450,000 distinct CDR3 sequences, approximately 17% of which are singletons. Source material: blood. Source of these receptors: a woman younger than 45 with Graves' hyperthyroidism that later progressed to Graves' ophthalmopathy. Each CDR3 is given without its conserved first and last residue. D genes are given only for firm matches.

TRBJ2-6	NA	TRBV27	ASSFGAGANVLT
TRBJ1-2	NA	TRBV20-1	SASSVIYGYT
TRBJ2-1	NA	TRBV11-2	ASSPPGSQWGNEQF
TRBJ1-1	NA	TRBV5-1	ASSLVGGMDTEAF
TRBJ2-4	NA	TRBV20-1	SARLADISRNIQY
TRBJ2-3	NA	TRBV19	ASCTAHTGTDTQY
TRBJ2-6	TRBD1	TRBV2	ASSGTRDRGRDGANVLT
TRBJ1-1	NA	TRBV30	AWSVETGSEAF
TRBJ1-2	NA	TRBV7-9	ASGPTPPQETNYGYT
TRBJ2-5	NA	TRBV7-8	ASSLYRGFGYRTREETQY
TRBJ2-1	TRBD1	TRBV12-3/TRBV12-4	ASTHDRVGNEQF
TRBJ2-2	NA	TRBV6-5	ASSYSTGELF
TRBJ2-3	NA	TRBV7-6	ASSLQVADTQY
TRBJ2-4	TRBD2	TRBV2	ASSGEGLAGRVNIQY
TRBJ2-7	NA	TRBV28	ASRLTPASEQY
TRBJ1-2	NA	TRBV28	ASSFLSLGYT
TRBJ1-5	TRBD1	TRBV30	AWSVGTGNQPQH
TRBJ2-2	NA	TRBV7-9	ASSGNRVTNTGELF
TRBJ2-1	TRBD2	TRBV20-1	SARVPGTRTYNEQF
TRBJ1-3	NA	TRBV20-1	SARDPLLLNTIY
TRBJ1-1	NA	TRBV29-1	SPAPSPSQPEAF
TRBJ2-1	NA	TRBV7-9	ASSLGGPRSYNEQF
TRBJ1-5	NA	TRBV3-1	ASSQDRAQPQH
TRBJ2-1	NA	TRBV7-2	ASSLRRDAYNEQF
TRBJ2-1	NA	TRBV11-3	ASSLVTGSGANEQF